These 9 T cell receptor beta chains originate from one sample sequenced in a study of blood T cell repertoires in COVID-19. Assay: immunoSEQ multiplex PCR; the TCRdb copy retains only in-frame clones and omits some. The profile shows about 110,000 clones, about nine tenths of them singletons. Sequencing was performed on peripheral blood. Receptor source: a man aged 35 to 55 with acute or convalescent COVID-19.

This clone has only a few counts. The CDR3 here is CASTPGGINYGYTF. In DNA form, the CDR3 reads TGTGCCAGCACCCCTGGGGGGATTAACTATGGCTACACCTTC. V is TRBV2 and J is TRBJ1-2, with D tentatively TRBD1 (5 bases). The CDR3 is 14 amino acids. Germline CDR1 reads SNHLY; CDR2 reads FYNNEI. V was shortened by 7 bases and J by 1 base, with 13 bases between the two germline ends.

In DNA, the CDR3 is TGCGCCAGCACTGTGACTAGCGAGACTAGCACAGATACGCAGTATTTT. Residues: CASTVTSETSTDTQYF. This chain uses TRBV5-1 with TRBJ2-3; TRBD2 matches at 8 bases. This CDR3 has 16 residues. Per germline, CDR1 SGHRS and CDR2 YFSETQ. The J segment lost 0 bases and the V segment lost 6 bases, leaving 9 bases of the junction unmatched. Full variable domain (rest looked up from reference TRBV5-1 and TRBJ2-3): KAGVTQTPRYLIKTRGQQVTLSCSPISGHRSVSWYQQTPGQGLQFLFEYFSETQRNKGNFPGRFSGRQFSNSRSEMNVSTLELGDSALYLCASTVTSETSTDTQYFGPGTRLTVL.

This chain joins TRBV7-2 and TRBJ2-2; 11 nucleotides agree with TRBD1. Losses at the gene ends were 4 bases for V and 7 bases for J; bases not matched to a gene: 5. This CDR3 spans 15 amino acids. Germline lookup yields CDR1 SGHTA and CDR2 FQGNSA. The CDR3 spells CASSYGQGAFGELFF. The CDR3 DNA reads as TGTGCCAGCAGCTACGGACAGGGGGCTTTCGGGGAGCTGTTTTTT. The full variable domain, its missing parts supplied by reference TRBV7-2 and TRBJ2-2, is GAGVSQSPSNKVTEKGKDVELRCDPISGHTALYWYRQSLGQGLEFLIYFQGNSAPDKSGLPSDRFSAERTGGSVSTLTIQRTQQEDSAVYLCASSYGQGAFGELFFGEGSRLTVL.

The chain links TRBV18 to TRBJ1-6, with TRBD1 as a possible D gene (6 bases). Germline-derived CDR1 and CDR2 are KGHSH and LQKENI. Trimming pared 3 bases from V and 0 bases from J, leaving 15 bases between. The CDR3 is made up of 18 amino acids. The DNA for the CDR3 is TGTGCCAGCTCACCTTGGGACACCCGAAGCTCCTATAATTCACCCCTCCACTTT. It specifies CASSPWDTRSSYNSPLHF.

The chain couples TRBV19 to TRBJ1-2; TRBD1 matches 7 bases. After removal of 4 bases from V and 0 bases from J, the junction contained 2 bases not matched to a gene. CDR1 is LNHDA, CDR2 SQIVND, per germline (reference sequence). The CDR3 runs 14 residues. This CDR3 is CASSNQGANYGYTF. Written as DNA, the CDR3 is TGTGCCAGTAGTAATCAGGGGGCTAACTATGGCTACACCTTC.

This chain joins TRBV27 and TRBJ2-7; a possible D gene is TRBD1 (6 bases). Germline CDR1 reads MNHEY; CDR2 reads SMNVEV (reference sequence). V gave up 2 bases and J gave up 5 bases, with 16 bases separating them. This CDR3 is 15 amino acids long. The CDR3 spells CASSLDPRGGDEQYF. CDR3 bases: TGTGCCAGCAGTTTAGATCCCAGGGGTGGAGACGAGCAGTACTTC.

This clone has a single count. V is TRBV24-1 and J is TRBJ2-5, with TRBD2 matching 15 bases. V lost 3 bases and J lost 9; bases outside the gene matches: 10. CDR3 size: 17 residues. The germline V gene encodes CDR1 KGHDR and CDR2 SFDVKD. The CDR3 nucleotides are TGTGCCACCAGTGATGGAGGACTAGCGGGAGGGACCGTGGCCCAGTACTTC. Protein product: CATSDGGLAGGTVAQYF.

This clone was seen once. The V and J genes are TRBV28 and TRBJ2-1, with a weak D call TRBD2 (5 bases). CDR1 MDHEN and CDR2 SYDVKM come from the germline V gene. V was cut by 7 bases and J by 5 bases, with 15 bases left in between. This CDR3 has 14 amino acids. CDR3 DNA: TGTGCCAGCATCCCTGGAGGCACAGACAATGAGCAGTTCTTC. Its translation is CASIPGGTDNEQFF.

This clone has a handful of counts. The chain couples TRBV2 to TRBJ1-6; 10 bases fit TRBD1. The CDR3 runs 16 residues. The junction had 7 bases not matched to a gene; V was cut back by 1 base and J by 10 bases. Germline CDR1 is SNHLY and CDR2 is FYNNEI. The CDR3 loop is CASSEEGQGFGSPLHF. The DNA for the CDR3 is TGTGCCAGCAGTGAAGAGGGACAGGGGTTTGGGTCACCCCTCCACTTT.